This entry describes one TCR beta chain. These data are taken from a study of shared clonotypes between healthy human individuals. The wider study: Each donor contributed plates that comprised three CD4 naive, three CD4 memory, two CD8 naive and one CD8 memory.

Trimming pared 2 bases from V and 1 base from J, leaving 9 bases between. The CDR3 is 14 residues long. Looked up from germline, CDR1 is SGHDN and CDR2 is FVKESK. Generated by immunoSEQ multiplex PCR, the TCRdb table keeps only in-frame clones and is missing some. The sample records millions of clones, less than 95% being singletons. Naive CD8 cells were CD45RO-negative, positively selected for CCR7, excluding terminally differentiated effector memory CD45RA+ cells. All donors qualified as healthy HIV-negative adults and had experienced no recent acute infections or vaccinations. Everyone who donated was a Caucasian adult who lived in Nashville, Tennessee.

The TCR comes from a man between 18 and 29 years old in good health. This chain links TRBV14 with TRBJ2-7; D uncertain. The sequenced material came from naive CD8+ T cells sorted from blood. The CDR3 sequence is CASSQLISSYEQYF. Here the CDR3 DNA reads TGTGCCAGCAGCCAATTGATCAGTTCCTACGAGCAGTACTTC.